This T cell receptor beta chain was captured in a study of cytomegalovirus exposure and HLA in healthy donors. Overall study results and limits: Certain indistinguishable V segments, among them TRBV6-2 and TRBV6-3, were excluded.

To note about this clone: The antigen is unknown. At one boundary the junction diverges from the germline segment, which might be a read error.

The CDR3 has 13 residues. Germline CDR1 is SGHRS and CDR2 is YFSETQ. With 60 Vbeta and 13 Jbeta primers, the PCR was carried out. Only in-frame clones appear in the TCRdb table, and some are missing; sequencing was by immunoSEQ multiplex PCR. The sample lists approximately 51,000 clones, around 81% seen once, with about 2.5% in the top ten. The chain has TRBV5-1 and TRBJ1-1; TRBD1 might be the D (6 bases). The receptor was isolated from a boy between 10 and 17 years old in good health and CMV-seropositive. Material for sequencing was PBMCs. The CDR3 loop is CASSRDNNNEAFF. In DNA, the CDR3 is TGCGCCAGCAGCCGGGACAACAACAATGAAGCTTTCTTT.